The next 31 T cell receptor beta chains were all read from a single sample in a study of identical twins. TCRdb re-derived calls from the 5' RACE reads in MiXCR, one entry per CDR3 protein. Of some 760,000 distinct CDR3 sequences in the sample, 18% were seen once. A further study also used this sample, focusing on T cells expressing NK-cell markers.

Sequenced input: PBMCs. These receptors were collected from a woman aged 18-29 years in good health.

The chain has TRBV21-1 and TRBJ2-7. TRBV21-1 is described as a pseudogene. This CDR3 region has 16 residues. The chain's CDR3 is CASRKLGLKICNEQYF. For the CDR3, the DNA is TGTGCCAGCAGAAAATTAGGGTTAAAAATTTGTAACGAGCAGTACTTC.

This clonotype has more than one count but fewer than ten. The genes are TRBV4-2 and TRBJ2-4; TRBD2 matches 9 bases. Germline CDR1 reads LGHNA; CDR2 reads YNFKEQ. This CDR3 region has 18 residues. With V trimmed by 1 base and J by 0 bases, 7 bases remained unmatched. The CDR3 nucleotides read TGTGCCAGCAGCCAAGTAGCGGGGGCGGGGCTAGCCAAAAACATTCAGTACTTC. Translating it yields CASSQVAGAGLAKNIQYF.

This clonotype has a handful of counts. The chain links TRBV29-1 to TRBJ2-2; possibly TRBD2 for D (5 bases). In germline, CDR1 is SQVTM, CDR2 ANQGSEA. The ends were cut back, 6 bases at V and 7 bases at J, with 12 bases in the middle. This CDR3 is 12 amino acids long. The chain's CDR3 is CSVLGGIGELFF. For the CDR3, the DNA is TGCAGCGTGCTAGGAGGAATCGGGGAGCTGTTTTTT.

CDR3 sequence (DNA): TGCGCCAGCAGTGGGGGCTATAGGACTAGCGGGAGAGGCACAGATACGCAGTATTTT. This sequence encodes CASSGGYRTSGRGTDTQYF. The chain links TRBV10-2 to TRBJ2-3; the match to TRBD2 covers 13 bases. V was clipped by 4 bases and J by 1 base; unmatched bases: 11. Germline lookup yields CDR1 WSHSY and CDR2 SAAADI. The length of the CDR3 is 19 residues.

This sequence joins TRBV30 and TRBJ2-3; D is unclear. V was trimmed by 1 base and J by 0 bases, leaving 14 bases between them. Germline assignment: CDR1 GTSNPN and CDR2 SVGIG (reference sequence). This CDR3 spans 16 amino acids. This CDR3 reads CAWSARDLPSTDTQYF. The CDR3 DNA follows: TGTGCCTGGAGTGCAAGGGATTTACCTAGCACAGATACGCAGTATTTT.

The chain couples TRBV6-5 to TRBJ2-7; weak D call: TRBD2 (5 bases). Germline values: CDR1 MNHEY, CDR2 SVGAGI. With 0 bases removed from V and 6 bases from J, the gap between germline ends came to 6 bases. CDR3 length equals 12 residues. The CDR3 reads CASSYSSGEQYF. CDR3 DNA sequence: TGTGCCAGCAGTTACTCGAGCGGCGAGCAGTACTTC.

This clonotype has a handful of counts. The chain employs TRBV12-3 or TRBV12-4 and TRBJ1-4; D is uncertain. The CDR3 contains 14 residues. V was clipped by 4 bases and J by 2 bases, with 8 bases between them. The CDR3 loop is CASSSSGTNEKLFF. For the CDR3, the DNA is TGTGCCAGCAGTTCGTCGGGTACTAATGAAAAACTGTTTTTT.

The chain links TRBV5-6 to TRBJ1-6; D uncertain. Trimming took 4 bases from V and 10 from J, leaving 12 bases between them. Germline CDR1 and CDR2: SGHDT and YYEEEE. There are 13 residues in the CDR3. CDR3 loop: CASSRQNGSPLHF. The CDR3 nucleotides read TGTGCCAGCAGCCGACAAAACGGGTCACCCCTCCACTTT.

V and J are TRBV12-3 or TRBV12-4 and TRBJ1-2, with D possibly being TRBD1 (6 bases). CDR3 length: 15 residues. V was clipped by 3 bases and J by 7 bases, with 18 bases between them. This chain's CDR3 is CASSLFNQARGGYTF. The DNA for the CDR3 is TGTGCCAGCAGTTTGTTTAACCAGGCCAGGGGTGGCTACACCTTC.

The rearrangement links TRBV12-3 or TRBV12-4 to TRBJ2-1; 7 positions match TRBD2. This CDR3 comprises 13 residues. Germline trimming cut 2 bases from V and 9 bases from J; bases unmatched to any gene: 4. In DNA, the CDR3 is TGTGCCAGCAGTTTATCTGCTAGCGGTGAGCAGTTCTTC. Translated: CASSLSASGEQFF.

This chain connects TRBV27 to TRBJ1-2; the D is unclear. V was pared by 5 bases and J by 2 bases, with 12 bases between. The length of the CDR3 is 14 residues. Germline V gives CDR1 MNHEY, CDR2 SMNVEV (reference sequence). As DNA, the CDR3 is TGTGCCAGCAGTCGAGCCGGGAACAACTATGGCTACACCTTC. It translates to CASSRAGNNYGYTF.

The chain couples TRBV3-1 to TRBJ1-5; D is unclear. The CDR3 runs to 13 residues. The germline V and J ends were trimmed by 3 bases and 5 bases, with 8 bases remaining between them. Per the germline V gene, CDR1 is LGHDT and CDR2 is YNNKEL (reference sequence). The CDR3 DNA reads TGTGCCAGCAGCCAGGGGTGGGATCAGCCCCAGCATTTT. It yields the protein CASSQGWDQPQHF.

The CDR3 coding sequence is TGTGCCAGCGGCCCAGGGGGGGCCTATGGCTACACCTTC. This sequence encodes CASGPGGAYGYTF. The rearrangement uses TRBV12-3 or TRBV12-4 and TRBJ1-2; TRBD1 agrees at 7 bases. This CDR3 is 13 amino acids long. Trimming cost V 8 bases and J 4 bases; bases outside gene matches: 7.

The CDR3 DNA reads TGTGCCAGCAGCAACCGCTATACGCAGTATTTT. Translating gives CASSNRYTQYF. The V gene is TRBV12-3 or TRBV12-4, the J gene TRBJ2-3; D gene unclear. Trimming took off 6 bases at V and 7 bases at J, with 8 bases between the two ends. The CDR3 has 11 residues.

The J gene is TRBJ2-3, the V gene TRBV20-1; no clear D. Trimming took 3 bases from V and 2 from J, leaving 9 bases between them. CDR3 length equals 13 residues. CDR1 and CDR2 (germline): DFQATT, SNEGSKA (reference sequence). The CDR3 sequence: CSARKLHTDTQYF. The CDR3 nucleotides read TGCAGTGCTAGGAAACTTCACACAGATACGCAGTATTTT.

This clonotype was observed a handful of times. The V call is TRBV5-1, the J call TRBJ2-7; D possibly corresponds to TRBD1 (5 bases). Trimming stripped 0 bases from V and 1 base from J, with 14 bases between. The V gene's germline CDR1 is SGHRS and CDR2 YFSETQ. This CDR3 is built from 16 residues. CDR3 residues: CASSLVARAGSYEQYF. CDR3 coding DNA: TGCGCCAGCAGCTTGGTGGCCAGGGCAGGGTCCTACGAGCAGTACTTC.

The V and J genes are TRBV7-9 and TRBJ1-1; D is undetermined. In germline, CDR1 is SEHNR, CDR2 FQNEAQ (reference sequence). This CDR3 is built from 14 residues. V was pared by 1 base and J by 1 base, with 7 bases between. The CDR3 loop reads CASSLVKGNTEAFF. The DNA of the CDR3 is TGTGCCAGCAGCTTAGTCAAGGGGAACACTGAAGCTTTCTTT.

The chain carries TRBV25-1 and TRBJ2-1, with 12 bases aligning to TRBD1. Trimming at V came to 4 bases and at J to 10 bases, leaving 11 bases not matched to a gene. CDR1 and CDR2 from the germline V gene are MGHDK and SYGVNS. The CDR3 sequence is 16 residues long. The CDR3 protein is CASSVLPGQGAAEQFF. The CDR3, as DNA: TGTGCCAGCAGTGTTCTGCCGGGACAGGGGGCGGCAGAGCAGTTCTTC. Variable domain in full (rest from reference TRBV25-1 and TRBJ2-1): EADIYQTPRYLVIGTGKKITLECSQTMGHDKMYWYQQDPGMELHLIHYSYGVNSTEKGDLSSESTVSRIRTEHFPLTLESARPSHTSQYLCASSVLPGQGAAEQFFGPGTRLTVL.

In its sample, this clonotype was seen many times. This chain links TRBV20-1 with TRBJ1-2; D remains unclear. From germline, CDR1 is DFQATT and CDR2 SNEGSKA (reference sequence). There are 13 residues in the CDR3. The V end was cut by 1 base, the J end by 0 bases, with 6 bases between. This chain's CDR3 is CSARGAPNYGYTF. CDR3 in DNA: TGCAGTGCTAGAGGGGCTCCTAACTATGGCTACACCTTC.

This clonotype was seen many times. V gene TRBV5-6 combines with J gene TRBJ1-1; 8 bases agree with TRBD1. Germline lookup yields CDR1 SGHDT and CDR2 YYEEEE. The CDR3 extends over 15 amino acids. V shed 0 bases, J shed 6 bases, and the junction held 7 bases outside the gene matches. The CDR3 spells CASSLGGQGLPEAFF. The CDR3 DNA sequence: TGTGCCAGCAGCTTGGGCGGACAGGGCTTGCCTGAAGCTTTCTTT.

This clonotype was found a few times. V gene TRBV24-1 combines with J gene TRBJ2-1; TRBD2 agrees at 8 bases. Looked up from germline, CDR1 is KGHDR and CDR2 is SFDVKD. There are 14 residues in the CDR3. J gave up 10 bases and V 5 bases, and 9 bases lay outside the gene matches. CDR3 loop: CATSVSAGGGEQFF. CDR3 in DNA: TGTGCCACCAGTGTATCGGCGGGAGGCGGGGAGCAGTTCTTC.

The chain employs TRBV7-8 and TRBJ2-1; 7 bases map to TRBD2. Unmatched junction bases numbered 9, after V lost 5 bases and J lost 2 bases. The germline V gene encodes CDR1 SGHVS and CDR2 FQNEAQ. This CDR3 comprises 16 residues. The CDR3 sequence is CASSPRERGTYNEQFF. For the CDR3, the DNA is TGTGCCAGCAGCCCCCGGGAGCGGGGTACCTACAATGAGCAGTTCTTC.

This clonotype was picked up a small number of times. The DNA is omitted, as the CDR3 cannot be located on it reliably, and the CDR3 follows TCRdb's listing. J is TRBJ2-7 and V is TRBV29-1; the table's D gene call, TRBD2, was not cross checked with the DNA. The CDR3 sequence runs 14 residues, both termini included. Germline loops: CDR1 SQVTM, CDR2 ANQGSEA. The CDR3 sequence is CSVGAGTSGSPGIF.

This clonotype was recorded at least ten times. The rearrangement uses TRBV20-1 and TRBJ2-5; TRBD2 aligns across 8 bases. V lost 3 bases, J lost 4 bases, and 7 bases stayed unmatched. The V gene's germline CDR1 is DFQATT and CDR2 SNEGSKA (reference sequence). The CDR3 spans 14 residues. This chain's CDR3 is CSARMSLAGETQYF. CDR3 coding DNA: TGCAGTGCTAGGATGAGTCTAGCGGGAGAGACCCAGTACTTC.

Only a few counts were recorded for this clonotype. The J gene is TRBJ2-3, the V gene TRBV5-4; D unresolved. From germline, CDR1 is SGHNT and CDR2 YYREEE (reference sequence). The CDR3 loop spans 13 amino acids. V lost 4 bases and J 2 bases, leaving 8 bases between the germline ends. CDR3 sequence (DNA): TGTGCCAGCAGCCTTCCAATCACAGATACGCAGTATTTT. This codes for CASSLPITDTQYF. Together with reference TRBV5-4 and TRBJ2-3, the CDR3 gives the full variable domain: ETGVTQSPTHLIKTRGQQVTLRCSSQSGHNTVSWYQQALGQGPQFIFQYYREEENGRGNFPPRFSGLQFPNYSSELNVNALELDDSALYLCASSLPITDTQYFGPGTRLTVL.

This clonotype was seen repeatedly, ten times or more. CDR3 protein: CSARDTSGNNSPLHF. The CDR3 DNA reads as TGCAGTGCTAGGGACACTTCAGGGAATAATTCACCCCTCCACTTT. The chain combines TRBV20-1 with TRBJ1-6, with D possibly TRBD1 on 5 matching bases. Per germline, CDR1 DFQATT and CDR2 SNEGSKA (reference sequence). Trimming shortened V by 3 bases and J by 5 bases, and 14 bases separated the two germline ends. The CDR3 loop spans 15 amino acids.

CDR3 bases: TGTGCCGCTTTGCGAACCTCTGGGGCCAACGTCCTGACTTTC. Translating gives CAALRTSGANVLTF. The chain uses TRBV7-9 and TRBJ2-6; D not certain. CDR1 is SEHNR, CDR2 FQNEAQ, per germline (reference sequence). The CDR3 is made up of 14 amino acids. Trimming removed 11 bases from V and 0 bases from J, with 11 bases in between.

This clonotype appeared once. CDR3 loop: CASSLSPGTNYEQYF. Here the CDR3 DNA reads TGTGCCAGCAGCTTATCCCCCGGGACAAATTACGAGCAGTACTTC. The chain combines TRBV7-6 with TRBJ2-7, with D maybe TRBD1 (6 bases). This CDR3 is 15 amino acids long. Germline CDR1 SGHVS, CDR2 FNYEAQ. The V end was cut by 2 bases, the J end by 4 bases, with 15 bases between.

The V gene is TRBV29-1, the J gene TRBJ1-2; 7 bases match TRBD1. CDR1 and CDR2 from the germline V gene are SQVTM and ANQGSEA. The CDR3 runs 14 residues. The J segment lost 2 bases and the V segment lost 5 bases, leaving 8 bases of the junction unmatched. This chain's CDR3 is CSVQGDLINYGYTF. The CDR3 DNA reads TGCAGCGTTCAGGGGGACTTAATCAACTATGGCTACACCTTC.

The rearrangement links TRBV12-3 or TRBV12-4 to TRBJ2-5, with D hard to call. V lost 6 bases and J 5 bases, leaving 13 bases between the germline ends. This CDR3 comprises 13 residues. CDR3 loop: CASRTGYPETQYF. The CDR3 nucleotides are TGTGCCAGCAGGACTGGATACCCCGAGACCCAGTACTTC.

The chain couples TRBV5-1 to TRBJ2-3, with D perhaps matching TRBD1 (6 bases). V dropped 4 bases and J dropped 6 bases, with 15 bases sitting between them. Per germline, CDR1 SGHRS and CDR2 YFSETQ. CDR3 length: 14 residues. Written as DNA, the CDR3 is TGCGCCAGCAGCCCTCAGGGGCTCGAGGATACGCAGTATTTT. This translates into CASSPQGLEDTQYF.